Listed below are T cell receptor beta chains from one sample, sequenced in a study of T-cell memory formation after mild COVID-19. TCRdb redid the calling of the 5' RACE reads with MiXCR, one entry per CDR3 protein. The sample carries approximately 500,000 distinct CDR3 sequences, more than 20% recorded once. Specimen: PBMCs or a T cell subset sorted from them (not recorded which). The receptors come from an adult woman who had mild COVID-19 (a few samples of this study predate the infection). Cell type and time point are not known. Each CDR3 is given with its conserved first and last residue. Fields, in order: J gene, clone size, D gene, V gene, CDR3 protein, CDR3 DNA. D genes are given only for firm matches. For some rows the clone size is stated as once, few or many, or as a class when expanded; others skip it.

j_call: TRBJ1-4; clone_size: .; d_call: TRBD1; v_call: TRBV20-1; cdr3_aa: CSAPRDSSNEKLFF; cdr3_nt: TGCAGTGCGCCGAGGGACAGTAGTAATGAAAAACTGTTTTTT
j_call: TRBJ2-2; clone_size: .; d_call: .; v_call: TRBV12-3/TRBV12-4; cdr3_aa: CASSFGGTGTGELFF; cdr3_nt: TGTGCCAGCAGTTTCGGGGGAACAGGGACCGGGGAGCTGTTTTTT
j_call: TRBJ1-5; clone_size: .; d_call: TRBD1; v_call: TRBV20-1; cdr3_aa: CSARETGGSNQPQHF; cdr3_nt: TGCAGTGCTCGAGAGACAGGGGGTAGCAATCAGCCCCAGCATTTT
j_call: TRBJ1-5; clone_size: many; d_call: .; v_call: TRBV12-3/TRBV12-4; cdr3_aa: CASSLMGDGNQPQHF; cdr3_nt: TGTGCCAGCAGTCTCATGGGGGACGGCAATCAGCCCCAGCATTTT
j_call: TRBJ1-2; clone_size: .; d_call: .; v_call: TRBV7-9; cdr3_aa: CASSPTRRNYGYTF; cdr3_nt: TGTGCCAGCAGCCCGACCAGGAGGAACTATGGCTACACCTTC
j_call: TRBJ2-5; clone_size: .; d_call: TRBD1; v_call: TRBV6-2/TRBV6-3; cdr3_aa: CASSQDRGRGETQYF; cdr3_nt: TGTGCCAGCAGTCAGGACAGGGGGCGCGGAGAGACCCAGTACTTC
j_call: TRBJ1-5; clone_size: few; d_call: TRBD1; v_call: TRBV7-2; cdr3_aa: CASSTRHGQGNQPQHF; cdr3_nt: TGTGCCAGCAGCACCCGCCATGGACAGGGGAATCAGCCCCAGCATTTT
j_call: TRBJ1-2; clone_size: many; d_call: .; v_call: TRBV7-9; cdr3_aa: CASSLRVNYGYTF; cdr3_nt: TGTGCCAGCAGCTTAAGGGTTAACTATGGCTACACCTTC
j_call: TRBJ2-3; clone_size: .; d_call: TRBD2; v_call: TRBV2; cdr3_aa: CASRPGLAGLTDTQYF; cdr3_nt: TGTGCCAGCCGTCCCGGGCTAGCGGGCCTCACAGATACGCAGTATTTT
j_call: TRBJ2-3; clone_size: .; d_call: TRBD2; v_call: TRBV29-1; cdr3_aa: CSVYSGLAIDTQYF; cdr3_nt: TGCAGCGTTTATTCTGGACTAGCGATAGATACGCAGTATTTT
j_call: TRBJ2-3; clone_size: .; d_call: .; v_call: TRBV6-4; cdr3_aa: CASGTGGADTQYF; cdr3_nt: TGTGCCAGCGGTACGGGGGGCGCAGATACGCAGTATTTT
j_call: TRBJ1-1; clone_size: .; d_call: .; v_call: TRBV7-3; cdr3_aa: CASSLKRRGRGTEAFF; cdr3_nt: TGTGCCAGCAGCTTAAAACGTCGGGGGAGAGGCACTGAAGCTTTCTTT
j_call: TRBJ1-1; clone_size: .; d_call: TRBD1; v_call: TRBV6-6; cdr3_aa: CASREPGQGRLTEAFF; cdr3_nt: TGTGCCAGCAGAGAACCGGGACAGGGACGTCTCACTGAAGCTTTCTTT
j_call: TRBJ2-7; clone_size: few; d_call: .; v_call: TRBV2; cdr3_aa: CASSVRVSSYEQYF; cdr3_nt: TGTGCCAGCAGTGTAAGAGTGAGCTCCTACGAGCAGTACTTC
j_call: TRBJ1-4; clone_size: .; d_call: .; v_call: TRBV5-1; cdr3_aa: CASSFRASNEKLFF; cdr3_nt: TGCGCCAGCAGCTTCAGGGCCTCTAATGAAAAACTGTTTTTT
j_call: TRBJ2-2; clone_size: .; d_call: .; v_call: TRBV24-1; cdr3_aa: CATSDWRDRNTGELFF; cdr3_nt: TGTGCCACCAGTGATTGGAGAGACAGGAACACCGGGGAGCTGTTTTTT
j_call: TRBJ2-2; clone_size: few; d_call: TRBD1; v_call: TRBV5-6; cdr3_aa: CASSQRTGAPGELFF; cdr3_nt: TGTGCCAGCAGCCAGCGGACAGGGGCCCCCGGGGAGCTGTTTTTT
j_call: TRBJ2-3; clone_size: .; d_call: .; v_call: TRBV19; cdr3_aa: CASGSGVGDTQYF; cdr3_nt: TGTGCCAGTGGGAGTGGGGTTGGGGATACGCAGTATTTT
j_call: TRBJ2-3; clone_size: few; d_call: .; v_call: TRBV30; cdr3_aa: CAWSSGNIASTDTQYF; cdr3_nt: TGTGCCTGGAGTTCGGGGAACATCGCTAGCACAGATACGCAGTATTTT
j_call: TRBJ2-5; clone_size: few; d_call: .; v_call: TRBV6-2/TRBV6-3; cdr3_aa: CASTPTGPGETQYF; cdr3_nt: TGTGCCAGCACGCCGACAGGCCCCGGGGAGACCCAGTACTTC
j_call: TRBJ2-7; clone_size: .; d_call: .; v_call: TRBV6-2/TRBV6-3; cdr3_aa: CASSYTDDYEQYF; cdr3_nt: TGTGCCAGCAGTTACACGGACGACTACGAGCAGTACTTC
j_call: TRBJ2-2; clone_size: .; d_call: TRBD2; v_call: TRBV7-6; cdr3_aa: CASSLGLVEREGRTGELFF; cdr3_nt: TGTGCCAGCAGCCTCGGGCTTGTCGAGCGGGAGGGCCGGACCGGGGAGCTGTTTTTT
j_call: TRBJ1-2; clone_size: few; d_call: TRBD1; v_call: TRBV7-9; cdr3_aa: CASSSQGQGDGYTF; cdr3_nt: TGTGCCAGCAGCTCGCAGGGACAGGGGGATGGCTACACCTTC
j_call: TRBJ2-7; clone_size: .; d_call: TRBD2; v_call: TRBV12-3/TRBV12-4; cdr3_aa: CASRLAGGEQYF; cdr3_nt: TGTGCCAGCAGACTAGCGGGAGGCGAGCAGTACTTC
j_call: TRBJ1-4; clone_size: many; d_call: .; v_call: TRBV5-5; cdr3_aa: CASSRQYTGSNEKLFF; cdr3_nt: TGTGCCAGCAGCCGGCAATACACAGGGTCCAATGAAAAACTGTTTTTT
j_call: TRBJ1-1; clone_size: few; d_call: TRBD1; v_call: TRBV18; cdr3_aa: CASSPLTGGGLEAFF; cdr3_nt: TGTGCCAGCTCACCCTTGACAGGGGGGGGACTTGAAGCTTTCTTT
j_call: TRBJ1-2; clone_size: .; d_call: TRBD1; v_call: TRBV6-5; cdr3_aa: CASNEIGTGGYGYTF; cdr3_nt: TGTGCCAGCAACGAAATCGGGACAGGGGGATATGGCTACACCTTC
j_call: TRBJ2-2; clone_size: .; d_call: .; v_call: TRBV12-3/TRBV12-4; cdr3_aa: CASNSVAWNTGELFF; cdr3_nt: TGTGCCAGCAATTCGGTAGCGTGGAACACCGGGGAGCTGTTTTTT
j_call: TRBJ2-7; clone_size: .; d_call: TRBD2; v_call: TRBV13; cdr3_aa: CASSRLAGGNEQYF; cdr3_nt: TGTGCCAGCAGCAGACTAGCGGGAGGGAACGAGCAGTACTTC
j_call: TRBJ1-2; clone_size: .; d_call: .; v_call: TRBV9; cdr3_aa: CASSVGGGLNYGYTF; cdr3_nt: TGTGCCAGCAGCGTAGGGGGGGGGCTTAACTATGGCTACACCTTC
j_call: TRBJ2-3; clone_size: many; d_call: .; v_call: TRBV7-8; cdr3_aa: CASSTTRPTTTDTQYF; cdr3_nt: TGTGCCAGCAGCACGACCCGGCCTACGACCACAGATACGCAGTATTTT
j_call: TRBJ2-3; clone_size: once; d_call: TRBD1; v_call: TRBV28; cdr3_aa: CASSYIDREDTQYF; cdr3_nt: TGTGCCAGCAGCTATATCGACAGGGAAGATACGCAGTATTTT
j_call: TRBJ2-3; clone_size: .; d_call: TRBD1; v_call: TRBV9; cdr3_aa: CASSRITGQGTDTQYF; cdr3_nt: TGTGCCAGCAGCAGGATTACGGGACAGGGAACAGATACGCAGTATTTT
j_call: TRBJ2-7; clone_size: .; d_call: TRBD1; v_call: TRBV6-5; cdr3_aa: CASSPVTGGVYEQYF; cdr3_nt: TGTGCCAGCAGTCCAGTGACAGGGGGGGTCTACGAGCAGTACTTC
j_call: TRBJ2-3; clone_size: few; d_call: .; v_call: TRBV7-7; cdr3_aa: CASSIGTSTDTQYF; cdr3_nt: TGTGCTAGCAGCATCGGGACATCTACAGATACGCAGTATTTT
j_call: TRBJ2-3; clone_size: .; d_call: TRBD2; v_call: TRBV30; cdr3_aa: CAWITSGTPRPTDTQYF; cdr3_nt: TGTGCCTGGATTACTAGCGGGACCCCTCGCCCTACAGATACGCAGTATTTT
j_call: TRBJ1-1; clone_size: few; d_call: .; v_call: TRBV12-3/TRBV12-4; cdr3_aa: CASWAGTPNTEAFF; cdr3_nt: TGTGCCAGCTGGGCGGGCACTCCGAACACTGAAGCTTTCTTT
j_call: TRBJ2-5; clone_size: .; d_call: TRBD2; v_call: TRBV18; cdr3_aa: CASSPPAGTSSLETQYF; cdr3_nt: TGTGCCAGCTCACCACCGGCCGGGACTAGTTCATTGGAGACCCAGTACTTC
j_call: TRBJ1-1; clone_size: .; d_call: TRBD1; v_call: TRBV29-1; cdr3_aa: CSVERRGQKTEAFF; cdr3_nt: TGCAGCGTTGAGAGGAGGGGACAGAAAACTGAAGCTTTCTTT
j_call: TRBJ2-5; clone_size: .; d_call: TRBD1; v_call: TRBV18; cdr3_aa: CASSPRTGIQETQYF; cdr3_nt: TGTGCCAGCTCGCCTCGGACAGGGATCCAAGAGACCCAGTACTTC
j_call: TRBJ2-1; clone_size: few; d_call: .; v_call: TRBV10-3; cdr3_aa: CAISDPFGGPLRNEQFF; cdr3_nt: TGTGCCATCAGCGATCCCTTCGGGGGGCCCCTCAGAAATGAGCAGTTCTTC
j_call: TRBJ2-7; clone_size: .; d_call: TRBD1; v_call: TRBV6-2/TRBV6-3; cdr3_aa: CASSYPWTGDYEQYF; cdr3_nt: TGTGCCAGCAGTTACCCTTGGACAGGTGACTACGAGCAGTACTTC
j_call: TRBJ2-7; clone_size: .; d_call: TRBD1; v_call: TRBV24-1; cdr3_aa: CATGRTGFSEQYF; cdr3_nt: TGTGCCACCGGTCGGACAGGGTTTAGCGAGCAGTACTTC
j_call: TRBJ2-7; clone_size: .; d_call: TRBD2; v_call: TRBV7-9; cdr3_aa: CASSLGGSGIPYEQYF; cdr3_nt: TGTGCCAGCAGCTTAGGGGGGAGCGGGATCCCCTACGAGCAGTACTTC
j_call: TRBJ2-1; clone_size: few; d_call: .; v_call: TRBV7-6; cdr3_aa: CASSLPGVDYNEQFF; cdr3_nt: TGTGCCAGCAGCTTACCGGGGGTTGATTACAATGAGCAGTTCTTC
j_call: TRBJ2-7; clone_size: many; d_call: .; v_call: TRBV11-2; cdr3_aa: CASRPVGGSYEQYF; cdr3_nt: TGTGCCAGCAGGCCCGTGGGTGGGTCCTACGAGCAGTACTTC
j_call: TRBJ2-1; clone_size: few; d_call: .; v_call: TRBV4-2; cdr3_aa: CASSQAEIAITREQFF; cdr3_nt: TGTGCCAGCAGCCAAGCGGAAATAGCGATTACAAGGGAGCAGTTCTTC
j_call: TRBJ2-2; clone_size: .; d_call: .; v_call: TRBV6-6; cdr3_aa: CASSYGRKNTGELFF; cdr3_nt: TGTGCCAGCAGTTACGGACGGAAGAACACCGGGGAGCTGTTTTTT
j_call: TRBJ1-3; clone_size: few; d_call: .; v_call: TRBV7-7; cdr3_aa: CASSLLPPGTDSGNTIYF; cdr3_nt: TGTGCCAGCAGCTTGTTACCCCCGGGGACCGACTCTGGAAACACCATATATTTT
j_call: TRBJ1-5; clone_size: few; d_call: TRBD1; v_call: TRBV5-5; cdr3_aa: CASSSGTGGSGNQPQHF; cdr3_nt: TGTGCCAGCAGCTCCGGGACAGGGGGTTCGGGCAATCAGCCCCAGCATTTT
j_call: TRBJ1-1; clone_size: few; d_call: .; v_call: TRBV7-2; cdr3_aa: CASSLVRQGHEAFF; cdr3_nt: TGTGCCAGCAGCTTAGTAAGGCAGGGCCATGAAGCTTTCTTT
j_call: TRBJ2-1; clone_size: .; d_call: .; v_call: TRBV6-5; cdr3_aa: CASSYSRGYEQFF; cdr3_nt: TGTGCCAGCAGTTACTCGAGAGGGTATGAGCAGTTCTTC
j_call: TRBJ2-3; clone_size: .; d_call: .; v_call: TRBV5-4; cdr3_aa: CASSFGTLRRPDTQYF; cdr3_nt: TGTGCCAGCAGCTTTGGAACTTTACGGAGACCAGATACGCAGTATTTT
j_call: TRBJ2-5; clone_size: .; d_call: TRBD2; v_call: TRBV24-1; cdr3_aa: CATSAAGDIQETQYF; cdr3_nt: TGTGCCACCAGTGCAGCGGGGGATATCCAAGAGACCCAGTACTTC
j_call: TRBJ2-1; clone_size: .; d_call: TRBD2; v_call: TRBV9; cdr3_aa: CDSTGLAGDLKQFF; cdr3_nt: TGTGACAGCACCGGACTAGCGGGGGATCTTAAGCAGTTCTTC
j_call: TRBJ2-3; clone_size: few; d_call: .; v_call: TRBV20-1; cdr3_aa: CSVTGAAGADTQYF; cdr3_nt: TGCAGTGTTACAGGGGCCGCGGGAGCAGATACGCAGTATTTT
j_call: TRBJ2-7; clone_size: .; d_call: .; v_call: TRBV4-2; cdr3_aa: CASSPVGPTYEQYF; cdr3_nt: TGTGCCAGCAGCCCAGTGGGACCAACCTACGAGCAGTACTTC
j_call: TRBJ2-7; clone_size: .; d_call: .; v_call: TRBV12-3/TRBV12-4; cdr3_aa: CASGKVLSYEQYF; cdr3_nt: TGTGCCAGCGGAAAAGTACTTTCCTACGAGCAGTACTTC
j_call: TRBJ2-7; clone_size: .; d_call: TRBD1; v_call: TRBV18; cdr3_aa: CASSQRTGIHLMAAYEQYF; cdr3_nt: TGTGCCAGCTCTCAACGGACAGGGATCCATCTCATGGCAGCCTACGAGCAGTACTTC